This T cell receptor beta chain was obtained from a study of blood T cell repertoires in COVID-19. Study details: Collection of acute and convalescent COVID-19 samples took place in the United States, Italy and Spain.

The CDR3 length is 14 residues. Germline V CDR1 and CDR2: SQVTM, ANQGSEA. V was pared by 1 base and J by 1 base, with 8 bases between. Authors' data handling: Scientists estimated how many nucleated cells there were by amplifying reference gene primers. Profiled with immunoSEQ multiplex PCR; TCRdb holds only in-frame clones, not every one. The DNA was the basis for D and trimming; V, J and clone size are from that table. The sample carries roughly 480,000 clones, approximately 92% recorded once. V is TRBV29-1 and J is TRBJ2-1; tentatively, D is TRBD2 (5 bases). This clonotype was obtained from a man between 18 and 35 years old with COVID-19, enrolled during active disease. The sample comprised peripheral blood. The CDR3 sequence is CSVEAGRSYNEQFF. The CDR3 DNA reads as TGCAGCGTTGAAGCGGGAAGGTCCTACAATGAGCAGTTCTTC.